The rows below give T cell receptor beta chains drawn from one sample of a study of circulating and synovial CD4+ cells in juvenile arthritis. Produced via immunoSEQ multiplex PCR; TCRdb's table is partial and in-frame only. The repertoire holds 25,000 to 35,000 clones, with 93% as singletons. The sequencing sample was made of CD4+ T cells from blood. All receptors come from a human donor with juvenile idiopathic arthritis. CDR3s include the opening cysteine and the closing phenylalanine or tryptophan. A D gene is named only where the DNA matches it firmly. Clone sizes are given selectively: once, few, many, or a class where the clone is expanded.

>TRBJ2-2|TRBV28|NA|NA
CASSVGGELFF
TGTGCCAGCAGTGTCGGCGGGGAGCTGTTTTTT
>TRBJ2-1|TRBV4-1|NA|NA
CASSQEVPVYEQFF
TGCGCCAGCAGCCAAGAGGTCCCAGTATATGAGCAGTTCTTC
>TRBJ2-7|TRBV7-6|NA|TRBD1
CASSSRDSGVEQYF
TGTGCCAGCAGCTCCCGGGACAGTGGGGTCGAGCAGTACTTC
>TRBJ2-7|TRBV12-5|NA|NA
CASGLALRTIPYEQYF
TGTGCTAGTGGTTTGGCCCTTCGGACTATTCCGTACGAGCAGTACTTC
>TRBJ2-5|TRBV4-1|once|TRBD2
CASSQLGLAAPRYF
TGCGCCAGCAGCCAACTGGGACTAGCGGCTCCCCGGTACTTC
>TRBJ2-3|TRBV5-1|NA|TRBD2
CASTETSGDTQYF
TGCGCCAGCACCGAGACTAGCGGAGATACGCAGTATTTT
>TRBJ2-7|TRBV5-6|NA|TRBD1
CASSLEGTVIGGEQYF
TGTGCCAGCAGCTTGGAGGGGACAGTAATAGGGGGCGAGCAGTACTTC
>TRBJ2-3|TRBV9|NA|NA
CASSYRDSPTDTQYF
TGTGCCAGCAGCTATAGGGACTCTCCCACAGATACGCAGTATTTT
>TRBJ2-7|TRBV2|NA|TRBD2
CASSGLAGGTYEQYF
TGTGCCAGCAGTGGTTTGGCGGGGGGGACCTACGAGCAGTACTTC
>TRBJ2-2|TRBV25-1|once|TRBD1
CASSGQGAPTGELFF
TGTGCCAGCAGTGGACAGGGGGCGCCCACCGGGGAGCTGTTTTTT
>TRBJ1-3|TRBV4-2|NA|NA
CASSQEPGGGSGNTIYF
TGTGCCAGCAGCCAAGAACCCGGGGGAGGGTCTGGAAACACCATATATTTT
>TRBJ1-3|TRBV28|NA|NA
CASSFGGIHKRGNTIYF
TGTGCCAGCAGTTTCGGGGGGATCCACAAACGTGGAAACACCATATATTTT
>TRBJ1-4|TRBV9|NA|TRBD1
CASSGLRTGSEVTNEKLFF
TGTGCCAGCAGCGGGCTAAGGACAGGGTCGGAGGTAACTAATGAAAAACTGTTTTTT
>TRBJ2-3|TRBV5-4|NA|TRBD1
CASRPQGADTQYF
TGTGCCAGCAGGCCTCAGGGGGCAGATACGCAGTATTTT
>TRBJ1-4|TRBV5-1|NA|TRBD1
CASSLAPDREKLFF
TGCGCCAGCAGCTTGGCGCCGGACAGGGAAAAACTGTTTTTT
>TRBJ1-1|TRBV28|NA|TRBD1
CASSPLSTGGGKGTEAFF
TGTGCCAGCAGTCCCCTCTCGACAGGGGGCGGGAAGGGGACTGAAGCTTTCTTT
>TRBJ1-2|TRBV5-1|NA|TRBD1
CASSTGQGARYGYTF
TGCGCCAGCAGCACCGGACAGGGGGCGCGCTATGGCTACACCTTC
>TRBJ2-5|TRBV5-1|NA|TRBD2
CASSLGGSGQETQYF
TGCGCCAGCAGCTTGGGCGGGAGCGGCCAAGAGACCCAGTACTTC
>TRBJ2-2|TRBV5-1|NA|TRBD2
CASSPSGRSTGELFF
TGCGCCAGCAGCCCTAGCGGGAGGTCCACCGGGGAGCTGTTTTTT
>TRBJ2-7|TRBV29-1|NA|NA
CSVELPRVTREQYF
TGCAGCGTTGAACTGCCGAGGGTCACTCGCGAGCAGTACTTC
>TRBJ2-2|TRBV15|NA|TRBD2
CATSRTPGLAGAGTGELFF
TGTGCCACCAGCAGAACTCCGGGACTAGCGGGAGCCGGCACCGGGGAGCTGTTTTTT
>TRBJ2-1|TRBV2|NA|TRBD2
CANTRGVAGVSYNEQFF
TGTGCTAATACCCGTGGGGTAGCGGGAGTGTCCTACAATGAGCAGTTCTTC
>TRBJ1-2|TRBV4-1|NA|TRBD1
CASSQDLVTGGYGYTF
TGCGCCAGCAGCCAAGATTTGGTGACAGGGGGCTATGGCTACACCTTC
>TRBJ2-1|TRBV27|NA|NA
CATAGWDLGNEQFF
TGTGCCACCGCTGGTTGGGACTTAGGGAATGAGCAGTTCTTC
>TRBJ2-4|TRBV27|NA|NA
CASSLQGSKNIQYF
TGTGCCAGCAGTTTACAGGGTTCCAAAAACATTCAGTACTTC
>TRBJ1-1|TRBV7-6|NA|NA
CASSAVQGRTETFF
TGTGCCAGCAGCGCCGTTCAGGGCCGAACTGAAACTTTCTTT
>TRBJ1-6|TRBV15|NA|TRBD1
CATSRAPTGVNSPLHF
TGTGCCACCAGCAGAGCCCCGACAGGGGTGAATTCACCCCTCCACTTT
>TRBJ2-7|TRBV15|NA|NA
CATSRDYRGYEQYF
TGTGCCACCAGCAGAGATTATCGGGGGTACGAGCAGTACTTC
>TRBJ1-3|TRBV11-2|NA|NA
CASSESRGGNTIYF
TGTGCCAGCAGCGAGAGTCGGGGAGGAAACACCATATATTTT
>TRBJ1-2|TRBV4-1|NA|NA
CASSQSVGSYTF
TGCGCCAGCAGCCAATCGGTTGGTAGCTACACCTTC
>TRBJ2-1|TRBV18|NA|NA
CASSPGTSSSYNEQFF
TGTGCCAGCTCACCCGGGACATCCAGCTCCTACAATGAGCAGTTCTTC
>TRBJ2-7|TRBV7-6|NA|TRBD1
CASSTYRGPTIYEQYF
TGTGCCAGCAGCACCTACAGGGGCCCGACCATTTACGAGCAGTACTTC
>TRBJ1-5|TRBV28|NA|NA
CASTPGGNNQPQHF
TGTGCCAGTACACCCGGGGGGAACAATCAGCCCCAGCATTTT
>TRBJ2-1|TRBV5-4|NA|NA
CASSLGAYNEQFF
TGTGCCAGCAGCTTGGGCGCCTACAATGAGCAGTTCTTC
>TRBJ1-4|TRBV10-3|NA|NA
CAIRERSLGGPNEKLFF
TGTGCCATCAGAGAACGATCACTGGGGGGGCCTAATGAAAAACTGTTTTTT
>TRBJ2-7|TRBV5-1|NA|TRBD2
CASSSKTSGPYEQYF
TGCGCCAGCAGCTCTAAGACTAGCGGGCCCTACGAGCAGTACTTC
>TRBJ2-7|TRBV28|NA|TRBD2
CASGRTSGRAAGEQYF
TGTGCCTCGGGGCGGACTAGCGGGAGGGCCGCGGGCGAGCAGTACTTC
>TRBJ2-1|TRBV11-2|NA|TRBD1
CASSLGQGRTEQFF
TGTGCCAGCAGCTTAGGACAGGGGAGGACTGAGCAGTTCTTC
>TRBJ2-5|TRBV28|NA|TRBD1
CASSSQGAKYF
TGTGCCAGCAGTTCACAGGGGGCGAAATACTTC
>TRBJ2-3|TRBV11-3|NA|TRBD2
CASSPGLATDTQYF
TGTGCCAGCAGCCCCGGACTAGCTACAGATACGCAGTATTTT
>TRBJ2-2|TRBV9|NA|NA
CASSVADTGELFF
TGTGCCAGCAGCGTGGCAGACACCGGGGAGCTGTTTTTT
>TRBJ2-7|TRBV27|NA|TRBD1
CASSKSRDSVYEQYF
TGTGCCAGCAGCAAAAGCCGGGACAGCGTCTACGAGCAGTACTTC
>TRBJ2-1|TRBV5-1|once|TRBD2
CASSLGTSGRGDEQFF
TGCGCCAGCAGCCTTGGGACTAGCGGGAGGGGGGATGAGCAGTTCTTC